This section outlines one T cell receptor beta chain sequence together with its context. Its target is unknown. Germline V gives CDR1 MNHNS, CDR2 SASEGT. The CDR3 has 13 amino acids. All of the isolated RNA was reverse transcribed, so expressed TCRB transcripts were sequenced. About 3.57 million reads were obtained on average from naive, central memory and regulatory T cell samples. The data were produced by immunoSEQ multiplex PCR, yet TCRdb's version contains in-frame clones alone and is incomplete. The data show some 660,000 clones, around 15% seen once. This sample stems from a study of beta chain features in type 1 diabetes. Study-level findings and limits: Researchers reported that naive, central memory and Treg TCRB repertoires appeared more similar in patients than in healthy donors. In patients and controls equally, PCR might favor templates that are shorter. TCRB CDR3 length was moderately but significantly reduced in all four CD4+ subsets of Type 1 diabetes patients.

The V and J genes are TRBV6-1 and TRBJ2-7; TRBD1 agrees at 8 bases. This receptor was obtained from a young man with type 1 diabetes. The material sequenced was naive CD4+ T cells from blood. CDR3 nucleotides: TGTGCTAGCTACAGGGGGAGGACGTACGAGCAGTACTTC. Translated, it gives CASYRGRTYEQYF.